Listed below are T cell receptor beta chains from one sample, sequenced in a study of T cells in Graves' hyperthyroidism and ophthalmopathy. TCRdb fed the multiplex PCR reads into MiXCR, producing one record per CDR3 protein. Seen here are roughly 570,000 distinct CDR3 sequences, about a sixth observed once, and the top ten hold under 7.5%. The sequenced sample was blood. The receptors stem from a woman in her 30s with Graves' hyperthyroidism. Both conserved end residues are part of each CDR3. A D gene is named only where the DNA matches it firmly. Where a row states a size, it is once, few, many or the class of an expanded clone; other rows omit it.

abundance: many; v_gene: TRBV6-1; d_gene: TRBD1; j_gene: TRBJ2-7; CDR3aa: CASSLRPDRGHEQYF; CDR3nt: TGTGCCAGCAGTCTACGACCGGACAGGGGCCACGAGCAGTACTTC
abundance: many; v_gene: TRBV28; d_gene: .; j_gene: TRBJ2-3; CDR3aa: CASSLFSRGPDTQYF; CDR3nt: TGTGCCAGCAGTTTATTCTCTAGAGGACCAGATACGCAGTATTTT
abundance: few; v_gene: TRBV28; d_gene: .; j_gene: TRBJ2-3; CDR3aa: CAGSLGASRSTDTQYF; CDR3nt: TGTGCCGGCAGTCTTGGGGCTAGCAGGAGCACAGATACGCAGTATTTT
abundance: many; v_gene: TRBV2; d_gene: .; j_gene: TRBJ1-5; CDR3aa: CASSENGRVQGQPQHF; CDR3nt: TGTGCCAGCAGTGAAAATGGAAGGGTTCAGGGGCAGCCCCAGCATTTT
abundance: many; v_gene: TRBV11-2; d_gene: TRBD2; j_gene: TRBJ2-1; CDR3aa: CASSFTSGSDEQFF; CDR3nt: TGTGCCAGCAGCTTCACTAGCGGGAGCGATGAGCAGTTCTTC
abundance: many; v_gene: TRBV6-1; d_gene: .; j_gene: TRBJ2-2; CDR3aa: CASSEAGQGNTGELFF; CDR3nt: TGTGCCAGCAGTGAAGCGGGCCAGGGGAACACCGGGGAGCTGTTTTTT
abundance: .; v_gene: TRBV28; d_gene: TRBD2; j_gene: TRBJ2-3; CDR3aa: CASKTGTSGTDTQYF; CDR3nt: TGTGCCAGCAAGACCGGGACTAGCGGCACAGATACGCAGTATTTT
abundance: many; v_gene: TRBV11-3; d_gene: .; j_gene: TRBJ1-2; CDR3aa: CASSLVVQENYGYTF; CDR3nt: TGTGCCAGCAGCTTAGTTGTACAGGAGAACTATGGCTACACCTTC
abundance: few; v_gene: TRBV20-1; d_gene: .; j_gene: TRBJ2-5; CDR3aa: CSARVEGVETQYF; CDR3nt: TGCAGTGCTAGAGTGGAGGGAGTGGAGACCCAGTACTTC
abundance: many; v_gene: TRBV7-8; d_gene: .; j_gene: TRBJ1-5; CDR3aa: CASSLQGYSNQPQHF; CDR3nt: TGTGCCAGCAGCTTACAGGGGTATAGCAATCAGCCCCAGCATTTT
abundance: .; v_gene: TRBV4-3; d_gene: TRBD1; j_gene: TRBJ2-7; CDR3aa: CASSQGTGRPYEQYF; CDR3nt: TGCGCCAGCAGCCAGGGGACAGGGAGACCCTACGAGCAGTACTTC
abundance: many; v_gene: TRBV6-1; d_gene: .; j_gene: TRBJ2-3; CDR3aa: CASSARIDYTDTQYF; CDR3nt: TGTGCCAGCAGTGCTAGGATAGACTACACAGATACGCAGTATTTT
abundance: few; v_gene: TRBV19; d_gene: TRBD1; j_gene: TRBJ1-5; CDR3aa: CASSRQGQQPQHF; CDR3nt: TGTGCCAGCTCTCGACAGGGGCAACAGCCCCAGCATTTT
abundance: many; v_gene: TRBV7-9; d_gene: .; j_gene: TRBJ2-3; CDR3aa: CASSLAQGSTDTQYF; CDR3nt: TGTGCCAGCAGCTTAGCGCAGGGGTCCACAGATACGCAGTATTTT
abundance: many; v_gene: TRBV4-1; d_gene: .; j_gene: TRBJ2-7; CDR3aa: CASSQTVGYEQYF; CDR3nt: TGCGCCAGCAGCCAAACCGTCGGCTACGAGCAGTACTTC
abundance: many; v_gene: TRBV6-2/TRBV6-3; d_gene: .; j_gene: TRBJ1-1; CDR3aa: CASSSNRLGLRAFF; CDR3nt: TGTGCCAGCAGTTCCAACCGGCTTGGACTCCGGGCTTTCTTT
abundance: .; v_gene: TRBV13; d_gene: TRBD1; j_gene: TRBJ2-3; CDR3aa: CASSPQTGDPADTQYF; CDR3nt: TGTGCCAGCAGCCCCCAGACAGGGGATCCCGCAGATACGCAGTATTTT
abundance: few; v_gene: TRBV29-1; d_gene: .; j_gene: TRBJ1-1; CDR3aa: CSVLVRDRGTETFF; CDR3nt: TGCAGCGTTCTGGTCAGGGACCGGGGAACTGAAACTTTCTTT
abundance: many; v_gene: TRBV10-3; d_gene: .; j_gene: TRBJ2-5; CDR3aa: CAIAAVEETQYF; CDR3nt: TGTGCCATCGCGGCAGTCGAGGAGACCCAGTACTTC
abundance: many; v_gene: TRBV7-9; d_gene: TRBD1; j_gene: TRBJ1-4; CDR3aa: CASSLSGQGTNEKLFF; CDR3nt: TGTGCCAGCAGCTTGTCGGGACAGGGCACTAATGAAAAACTGTTTTTT
abundance: many; v_gene: TRBV20-1; d_gene: .; j_gene: TRBJ1-1; CDR3aa: CSASGTREAFF; CDR3nt: TGCAGTGCGTCCGGGACACGTGAAGCTTTCTTT
abundance: .; v_gene: TRBV19; d_gene: TRBD1; j_gene: TRBJ2-5; CDR3aa: CASSSLGQGGETQYF; CDR3nt: TGTGCCAGTAGTAGCTTGGGACAGGGAGGCGAGACCCAGTACTTC
abundance: few; v_gene: TRBV15; d_gene: .; j_gene: TRBJ1-5; CDR3aa: CATSRGGTSNQPQHF; CDR3nt: TGTGCCACCAGCAGAGGTGGGACAAGCAATCAGCCCCAGCATTTT
abundance: many; v_gene: TRBV13; d_gene: .; j_gene: TRBJ2-1; CDR3aa: CASSSIQYTYNEQFF; CDR3nt: TGTGCCAGCAGTTCTATCCAGTATACCTACAATGAGCAGTTCTTC
abundance: many; v_gene: TRBV6-5; d_gene: .; j_gene: TRBJ1-1; CDR3aa: CASSYLGRPGTEAFF; CDR3nt: TGTGCCAGCAGTTACTTAGGGAGGCCAGGGACTGAAGCTTTCTTT
abundance: .; v_gene: TRBV27; d_gene: TRBD2; j_gene: TRBJ2-5; CDR3aa: CASSQSGRLYF; CDR3nt: TGTGCCAGCAGCCAAAGCGGGAGGTTGTACTTC
abundance: many; v_gene: TRBV28; d_gene: .; j_gene: TRBJ2-1; CDR3aa: CASSLPSFGGTYNEQFF; CDR3nt: TGTGCCAGCAGTTTACCCTCCTTTGGGGGAACCTACAATGAGCAGTTCTTC
abundance: many; v_gene: TRBV20-1; d_gene: .; j_gene: TRBJ2-7; CDR3aa: CSASSPDYEQYF; CDR3nt: TGCAGTGCTAGTTCCCCCGACTACGAGCAGTACTTC
abundance: .; v_gene: TRBV5-1; d_gene: TRBD1; j_gene: TRBJ2-7; CDR3aa: CASSHAGDRFYEQYF; CDR3nt: TGCGCCAGCAGCCACGCAGGGGACAGGTTCTACGAGCAGTACTTC
abundance: many; v_gene: TRBV7-2; d_gene: .; j_gene: TRBJ2-4; CDR3aa: CASRGEAKNIQYF; CDR3nt: TGTGCCAGCAGGGGGGAGGCCAAAAACATTCAGTACTTC
abundance: .; v_gene: TRBV7-9; d_gene: TRBD2; j_gene: TRBJ2-7; CDR3aa: CASSLGTSGIDEQYF; CDR3nt: TGTGCCAGCAGCTTAGGGACTAGCGGGATCGACGAGCAGTACTTC
abundance: .; v_gene: TRBV6-1; d_gene: .; j_gene: TRBJ2-7; CDR3aa: CASRTTWQGEEQYF; CDR3nt: TGTGCCAGCAGAACGACCTGGCAGGGCGAGGAGCAGTACTTC
abundance: many; v_gene: TRBV2; d_gene: TRBD2; j_gene: TRBJ2-5; CDR3aa: CASSEGLAGVYETQYF; CDR3nt: TGTGCCAGCAGTGAAGGGCTAGCGGGAGTGTATGAGACCCAGTACTTC
abundance: .; v_gene: TRBV24-1; d_gene: TRBD1; j_gene: TRBJ2-7; CDR3aa: CATSDSDRVEQYF; CDR3nt: TGTGCCACCAGTGACTCAGACAGGGTCGAGCAGTACTTC
abundance: .; v_gene: TRBV25-1; d_gene: .; j_gene: TRBJ2-7; CDR3aa: CASSGSQKQYF; CDR3nt: TGTGCCAGCAGTGGCTCCCAGAAGCAGTACTTC
abundance: once; v_gene: TRBV7-2; d_gene: TRBD2; j_gene: TRBJ2-1; CDR3aa: CASSLRTSGIEQFF; CDR3nt: TGTGCCAGCAGCTTGCGGACTAGCGGGATTGAGCAGTTCTTC
abundance: many; v_gene: TRBV28; d_gene: TRBD2; j_gene: TRBJ2-5; CDR3aa: CASSRGGEETQYF; CDR3nt: TGTGCCAGCAGTCGGGGGGGCGAGGAGACCCAGTACTTC
abundance: few; v_gene: TRBV3-1; d_gene: TRBD2; j_gene: TRBJ2-7; CDR3aa: CASSSTLGGLAPHEQYF; CDR3nt: TGTGCCAGCAGCTCGACGCTGGGGGGACTAGCGCCCCACGAGCAGTACTTC
abundance: many; v_gene: TRBV3-1; d_gene: .; j_gene: TRBJ2-2; CDR3aa: CASSQVRGELFF; CDR3nt: TGTGCCAGCAGCCAAGTTAGGGGGGAGCTGTTTTTT
abundance: many; v_gene: TRBV7-8; d_gene: TRBD2; j_gene: TRBJ2-3; CDR3aa: CASSSRSGRYTDTQYF; CDR3nt: TGTGCCAGCAGCTCTCGAAGCGGGAGGTACACAGATACGCAGTATTTT
abundance: few; v_gene: TRBV6-2/TRBV6-3; d_gene: .; j_gene: TRBJ2-1; CDR3aa: CASSYEGPSFEQFF; CDR3nt: TGTGCCAGCAGTTACGAGGGGCCATCCTTTGAGCAGTTCTTC
abundance: few; v_gene: TRBV20-1; d_gene: .; j_gene: TRBJ1-3; CDR3aa: CSARDTAGHLSGNTIYF; CDR3nt: TGCAGTGCTAGAGATACGGCAGGACACCTCTCTGGAAACACCATATATTTT
abundance: many; v_gene: TRBV7-2; d_gene: TRBD2; j_gene: TRBJ2-7; CDR3aa: CASSSVLAGGEQYF; CDR3nt: TGTGCCAGCAGCTCCGTACTAGCGGGCGGGGAGCAGTACTTC
abundance: .; v_gene: TRBV10-3; d_gene: .; j_gene: TRBJ1-4; CDR3aa: CAISEFGPNGGEKLFF; CDR3nt: TGTGCCATCAGTGAGTTCGGCCCTAATGGTGGGGAAAAACTGTTTTTT
abundance: few; v_gene: TRBV3-1; d_gene: TRBD2; j_gene: TRBJ2-1; CDR3aa: CASAPLTSGSSRNEQFF; CDR3nt: TGTGCCAGCGCCCCCCTTACTAGCGGGAGTAGTCGCAATGAGCAGTTCTTC
abundance: many; v_gene: TRBV3-1; d_gene: .; j_gene: TRBJ2-4; CDR3aa: CASSQDITAWNIQYF; CDR3nt: TGTGCCAGCAGCCAAGATATTACGGCCTGGAACATTCAGTACTTC
abundance: many; v_gene: TRBV12-3/TRBV12-4; d_gene: .; j_gene: TRBJ2-5; CDR3aa: CASSLGFPETQYF; CDR3nt: TGTGCCAGCAGTTTGGGGTTCCCAGAGACCCAGTACTTC
abundance: many; v_gene: TRBV11-2; d_gene: .; j_gene: TRBJ2-1; CDR3aa: CASSADYTEQFF; CDR3nt: TGTGCCAGCAGCGCCGACTATACTGAGCAGTTCTTC
abundance: many; v_gene: TRBV12-3/TRBV12-4; d_gene: TRBD2; j_gene: TRBJ2-7; CDR3aa: CASSLTSGETEQYF; CDR3nt: TGTGCCAGCAGCTTGACTAGCGGAGAAACTGAGCAGTACTTC
abundance: .; v_gene: TRBV5-1; d_gene: .; j_gene: TRBJ2-1; CDR3aa: CASSLGLGEQFF; CDR3nt: TGCGCCAGCAGCTTGGGACTTGGGGAGCAGTTCTTC
abundance: many; v_gene: TRBV3-1; d_gene: .; j_gene: TRBJ2-5; CDR3aa: CASRRRADLQETQYF; CDR3nt: TGTGCCAGCAGACGCCGGGCCGATTTACAAGAGACCCAGTACTTC
abundance: .; v_gene: TRBV18; d_gene: .; j_gene: TRBJ2-5; CDR3aa: CASSPRKSLETQYF; CDR3nt: TGTGCCAGCTCACCACGGAAGTCCCTAGAGACCCAGTACTTC
abundance: many; v_gene: TRBV12-3/TRBV12-4; d_gene: TRBD2; j_gene: TRBJ2-1; CDR3aa: CASSPTSESWNEQFF; CDR3nt: TGTGCCAGCAGCCCGACTAGCGAGAGTTGGAATGAGCAGTTCTTC
abundance: many; v_gene: TRBV29-1; d_gene: .; j_gene: TRBJ1-2; CDR3aa: CSVEVAWEGEYYGYTF; CDR3nt: TGCAGCGTTGAAGTGGCGTGGGAAGGGGAGTACTATGGCTACACCTTC
abundance: few; v_gene: TRBV4-1; d_gene: .; j_gene: TRBJ2-1; CDR3aa: CASSRQTYNEQFF; CDR3nt: TGCGCCAGCAGCAGACAGACCTACAATGAGCAGTTCTTC
abundance: .; v_gene: TRBV4-3; d_gene: TRBD1; j_gene: TRBJ1-4; CDR3aa: CASSPRKLTGKDPPTREKLFF; CDR3nt: TGCGCCAGCAGCCCCAGGAAATTGACAGGGAAAGATCCCCCAACGAGGGAAAAACTGTTTTTT
abundance: few; v_gene: TRBV19; d_gene: TRBD2; j_gene: TRBJ2-3; CDR3aa: CASSRGLAGGWSTDTQYF; CDR3nt: TGTGCCAGTAGTAGGGGGCTAGCGGGCGGGTGGAGCACAGATACGCAGTATTTT
abundance: many; v_gene: TRBV20-1; d_gene: .; j_gene: TRBJ2-2; CDR3aa: CSAIYENTGELFF; CDR3nt: TGCAGTGCTATCTACGAGAACACCGGGGAGCTGTTTTTT
abundance: few; v_gene: TRBV9; d_gene: TRBD2; j_gene: TRBJ2-1; CDR3aa: CASSVELAPNNEQFF; CDR3nt: TGTGCCAGCAGCGTAGAACTAGCGCCTAACAATGAGCAGTTCTTC
abundance: many; v_gene: TRBV27; d_gene: TRBD1; j_gene: TRBJ1-5; CDR3aa: CASSLSTGAGQPQHF; CDR3nt: TGTGCCAGCAGTTTATCAACAGGGGCTGGCCAGCCCCAGCATTTT